The present entry profiles one T cell receptor beta chain with its context. Its matching antigen is unknown. This sample was included in a study of CD8+ T cells in alopecia areata. Findings and limits, study-wide: Among the top 100, expanded CD8+ clones were significantly decreased by tofacitinib, as was scalp clonality.

As the sequencing template, cDNA was produced by extracting RNA and reverse transcribing it. Sequenced by immunoSEQ multiplex PCR; TCRdb stores in-frame clones only, minus some. Of under 350,000 clones in the sample, 55% to 75% were seen once. The CDR3 length is 13 residues. CDR1 is GTSNPN, CDR2 SVGIG, per germline (reference sequence). V lost 0 bases and J 4 bases, leaving 6 bases between the germline ends. Treatment denoted: oral pan-JAK inhibitor, 5-10 mg twice daily. The sequence was obtained from a human donor with alopecia areata. Sequenced here: CD4+ T cells sorted from blood, sampled at week 24, from a patient treated with tofacitinib. This chain connects TRBV30 to TRBJ1-4; tentatively, D is TRBD1 (5 bases). CDR3 amino acids: CAWSVGVNEKLFF. CDR3 coding DNA: TGTGCCTGGAGTGTAGGGGTTAATGAAAAACTGTTTTTT.